The clone carrying this T cell receptor (beta chain) was counted between two and nine times. This sample is drawn from a study of blood T cell repertoires in COVID-19. Study-level background: The study drew acute and convalescent COVID-19 samples from the United States, Italy and Spain.

In the original processing: Amplification of reference gene primers was used by the study to estimate nucleated cell counts. Sequencing used immunoSEQ multiplex PCR; TCRdb keeps in-frame clones, though not all of them. V and J calls and clone size come straight from that table; D and trimming were deduced from the DNA. The data hold roughly 160,000 clones, with approximately 81% observed a single time. Specimen: peripheral blood. This receptor was obtained from a woman aged 50 to 60 with COVID-19, enrolled during active disease.

The CDR3 is CASSLRGADGYTF. The CDR3 DNA follows: TGTGCCAGCAGCCTCCGTGGGGCGGATGGCTACACCTTC. This chain uses TRBV6-2 or TRBV6-3 with TRBJ1-2; a weak D match, TRBD1 (5 bases). The V end was cut by 6 bases, the J end by 6 bases, with 14 bases between. The CDR3 spans 13 residues. Germline V gene lookup returns CDR1 MNHEY and CDR2 SVGEGT.